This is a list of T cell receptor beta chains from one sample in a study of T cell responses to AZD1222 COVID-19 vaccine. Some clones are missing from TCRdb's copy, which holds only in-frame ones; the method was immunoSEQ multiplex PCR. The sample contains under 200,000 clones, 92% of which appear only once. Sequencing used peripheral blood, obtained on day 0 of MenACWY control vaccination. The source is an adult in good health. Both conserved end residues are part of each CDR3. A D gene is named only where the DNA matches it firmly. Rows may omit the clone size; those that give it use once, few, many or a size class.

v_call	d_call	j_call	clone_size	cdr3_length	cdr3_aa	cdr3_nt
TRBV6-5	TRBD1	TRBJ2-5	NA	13	CASSRGQGETQYF	TGTGCCAGCAGTCGGGGACAGGGGGAGACCCAGTACTTC
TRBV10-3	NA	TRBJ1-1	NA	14	CAISVYPGNTEAFF	TGTGCCATCAGTGTTTACCCGGGGAACACTGAAGCTTTCTTT
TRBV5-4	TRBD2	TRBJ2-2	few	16	CASSFGGRSDTGELFF	TGTGCCAGCAGCTTTGGCGGGAGAAGCGACACCGGGGAGCTGTTTTTT
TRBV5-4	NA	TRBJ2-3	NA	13	CASSLDSTDTQYF	TGTGCCAGCAGCTTGGACAGCACAGATACGCAGTATTTT
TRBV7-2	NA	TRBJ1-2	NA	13	CASSLALGDGYTF	TGTGCCAGCAGCCTGGCCCTAGGGGATGGCTACACCTTC
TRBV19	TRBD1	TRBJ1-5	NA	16	CASSIILGQGQQPQHF	TGTGCCAGTAGTATAATTCTTGGACAGGGTCAACAGCCCCAGCATTTT
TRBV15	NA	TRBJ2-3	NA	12	CATRRGADTQYF	TGTGCCACCAGGAGAGGTGCAGATACGCAGTATTTT
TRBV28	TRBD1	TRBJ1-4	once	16	CASSLIFTAGGEKLFF	TGTGCCAGCAGTTTAATATTTACGGCAGGGGGTGAAAAACTGTTTTTT
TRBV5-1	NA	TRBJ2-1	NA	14	CASSLGRENNEQFF	TGCGCCAGCAGCTTGGGCAGAGAAAACAATGAGCAGTTCTTC
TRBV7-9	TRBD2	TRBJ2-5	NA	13	CASSLGGVETQYF	TGTGCCAGCAGCTTGGGAGGGGTGGAGACCCAGTACTTC
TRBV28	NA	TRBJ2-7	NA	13	CASSIWAVGEQYF	TGTGCCAGCAGTATCTGGGCCGTGGGGGAGCAGTACTTC
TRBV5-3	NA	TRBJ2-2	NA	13	CARSGRNTGELFF	TGTGCCAGAAGCGGGCGGAACACCGGGGAGCTGTTTTTT
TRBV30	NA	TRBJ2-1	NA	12	CAWKGSHNEQFF	TGTGCCTGGAAGGGCAGCCACAATGAGCAGTTCTTC
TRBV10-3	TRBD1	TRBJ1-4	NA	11	CATLGQEKLFF	TGTGCCACCCTGGGACAGGAAAAACTGTTTTTT
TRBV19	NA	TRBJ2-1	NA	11	CASMGRVEQFF	TGTGCCAGTATGGGGAGAGTCGAGCAGTTCTTC
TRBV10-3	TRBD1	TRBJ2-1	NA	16	CAISESGTGIVDEQFF	TGTGCCATCAGTGAGTCCGGGACAGGGATAGTAGATGAGCAGTTCTTC
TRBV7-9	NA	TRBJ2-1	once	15	CASSLVGGSYNEQFF	TGTGCCAGCAGCTTAGTAGGCGGCTCCTACAATGAGCAGTTCTTC
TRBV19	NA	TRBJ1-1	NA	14	CASRTDRLNTEAFF	TGTGCCAGTAGAACCGACAGGTTGAACACTGAAGCTTTCTTT
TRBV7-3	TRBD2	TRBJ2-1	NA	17	CASSPNPRLAGDNEQFF	TGTGCCAGCAGCCCAAACCCCCGACTAGCGGGGGACAATGAGCAGTTCTTC
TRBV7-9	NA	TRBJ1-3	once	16	CASSKEQGGSGNTIYF	TGTGCCAGCAGCAAAGAACAGGGCGGCTCTGGAAACACCATATATTTT